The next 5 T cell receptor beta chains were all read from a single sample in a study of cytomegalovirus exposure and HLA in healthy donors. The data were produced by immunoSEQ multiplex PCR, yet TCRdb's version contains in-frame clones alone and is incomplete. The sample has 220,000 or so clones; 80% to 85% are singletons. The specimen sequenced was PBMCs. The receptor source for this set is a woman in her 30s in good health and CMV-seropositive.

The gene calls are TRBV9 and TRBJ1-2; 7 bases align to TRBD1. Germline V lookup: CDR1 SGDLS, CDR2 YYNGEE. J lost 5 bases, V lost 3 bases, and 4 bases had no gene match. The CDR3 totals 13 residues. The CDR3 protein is CASSDSGGYGYTF. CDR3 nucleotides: TGTGCCAGCAGCGATTCAGGGGGATATGGCTACACCTTC.

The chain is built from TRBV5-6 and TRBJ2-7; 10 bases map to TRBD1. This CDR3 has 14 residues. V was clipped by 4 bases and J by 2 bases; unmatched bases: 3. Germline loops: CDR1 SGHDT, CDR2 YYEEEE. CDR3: CASSTGTGAYEQYF. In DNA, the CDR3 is TGTGCCAGCAGCACCGGGACAGGGGCCTACGAGCAGTACTTC.

As DNA, the CDR3 is TGTGCCAGCCAGGGACAAGTTAGCAATCAGCCCCAGCATTTT. Translation: CASQGQVSNQPQHF. V is TRBV19 and J is TRBJ1-5; maybe TRBD1 (6 bases). Trimming removed 9 bases at V and 0 bases at J, with 12 bases between. CDR1 and CDR2 (germline): LNHDA, SQIVND (reference sequence). The CDR3 contains 14 residues.

The CDR3 coding sequence is TGTGCCAGCAGCCGAAGACCCCGAGAAACCTATGGCTACACCTTC. Its protein product is CASSRRPRETYGYTF. The chain carries TRBV27 and TRBJ1-2, with D hard to call. V lost 6 bases and J 4 bases, leaving 18 bases between the germline ends. This CDR3 has 15 amino acids. Germline CDR1 MNHEY, CDR2 SMNVEV (reference sequence).

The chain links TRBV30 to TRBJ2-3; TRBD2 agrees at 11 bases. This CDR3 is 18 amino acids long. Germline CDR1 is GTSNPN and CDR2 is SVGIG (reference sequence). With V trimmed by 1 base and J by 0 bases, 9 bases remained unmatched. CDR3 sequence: CAWSAGASGRRSTDTQYF. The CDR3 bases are TGTGCCTGGAGTGCTGGGGCTAGCGGGAGGAGGAGCACAGATACGCAGTATTTT. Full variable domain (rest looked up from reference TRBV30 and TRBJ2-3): SQTIHQWPATLVQPVGSPLSLECTVEGTSNPNLYWYRQAAGRGLQLLFYSVGIGQISSEVPQNLSASRPQDRQFILSSKKLLLSDSGFYLCAWSAGASGRRSTDTQYFGPGTRLTVL.